This T cell receptor (beta chain) was recovered during a study of shared clonotypes between healthy human individuals. The overall study: Samples came from a couple of female and a few male donors aged 18 to 49. Study findings and constraints: The sole specimen, blood, was sampled, and tissue repertoires likely differ.

Measured with immunoSEQ multiplex PCR; TCRdb has only the in-frame clones, and not every one. The sample lists hundreds of thousands of clones; about 82% were seen once. Unsorted samples relied on about 90 million PBMCs, which served as the source of genomic DNA. In this sample, this clone turned up once. Its target is unknown. This TCR derives from a woman aged 40 to 50 in good health. Some clones in this sample may be carry-over from other donors' samples. Sample: PBMCs.

This CDR3 is CASSLGLAQPDTQYF. The CDR3 DNA is TGTGCCAGCAGCTTAGGACTAGCCCAGCCAGATACGCAGTATTTT. The chain couples TRBV7-3 to TRBJ2-3; 8 bases are shared with TRBD2. The CDR3 is 15 residues long. Trimming removed 2 bases from V and 4 bases from J; junction bases left unmatched: 5. Germline V gives CDR1 SGHTA, CDR2 FQGTGA.